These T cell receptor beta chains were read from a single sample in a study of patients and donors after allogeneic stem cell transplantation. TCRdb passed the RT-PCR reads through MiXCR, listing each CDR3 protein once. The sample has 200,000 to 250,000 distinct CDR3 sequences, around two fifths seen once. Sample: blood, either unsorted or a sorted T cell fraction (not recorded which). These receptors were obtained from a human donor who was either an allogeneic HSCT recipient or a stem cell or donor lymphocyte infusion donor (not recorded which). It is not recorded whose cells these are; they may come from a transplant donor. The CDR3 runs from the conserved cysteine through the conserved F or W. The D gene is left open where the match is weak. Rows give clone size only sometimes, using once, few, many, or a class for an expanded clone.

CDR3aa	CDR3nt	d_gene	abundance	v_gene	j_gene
CASRGAANEKLFF	TGTGCAAGCAGGGGAGCGGCTAATGAAAAACTGTTTTTT	-	few	TRBV10-3	TRBJ1-4
CATSTGTGGETQYF	TGTGCCACCAGCACCGGGACAGGGGGAGAGACCCAGTACTTC	TRBD1	-	TRBV15	TRBJ2-5
CASSLRARGSEQYF	TGCGCCAGCAGCCTCAGGGCCCGGGGGAGCGAGCAGTACTTC	-	-	TRBV4-3	TRBJ2-7
CASSQGVVNTEAFF	TGTGCCAGCAGCCAAGGGGTGGTTAACACTGAAGCTTTCTTT	-	-	TRBV3-1	TRBJ1-1
CASSQVGTGAYNSPLHF	TGTGCCAGCAGCCAAGTTGGGACAGGGGCCTATAATTCACCCCTCCACTTT	TRBD1	few	TRBV14	TRBJ1-6
CASKGGSRGSSYEQYF	TGTGCCAGCAAAGGAGGGTCCAGGGGAAGCTCCTACGAGCAGTACTTC	-	few	TRBV6-1	TRBJ2-7
CATSGNYNEQFF	TGTGCCACCAGTGGGAACTACAATGAGCAGTTCTTC	-	-	TRBV24-1	TRBJ2-1
CASSQDRSFSGNTIYF	TGTGCCAGCAGCCAAGATAGGTCGTTCTCTGGAAACACCATATATTTT	-	few	TRBV4-2	TRBJ1-3
CASSSTGSTNEKLFF	TGCGCCAGCAGCTCAACAGGATCAACTAATGAAAAACTGTTTTTT	-	few	TRBV5-1	TRBJ1-4
CASRGWGRNSPLHF	TGTGCCAGCAGGGGCTGGGGGCGTAATTCACCCCTCCACTTT	-	few	TRBV28	TRBJ1-6
CSARVRDLDSPLHF	TGCAGTGCTAGGGTCAGGGATCTGGATTCACCCCTCCACTTT	-	-	TRBV20-1	TRBJ1-6
CASSRDREAFF	TGTGCCAGCAGCAGGGACAGGGAGGCTTTCTTT	TRBD1	-	TRBV12-3/TRBV12-4	TRBJ1-1
CASSLGGRGYTF	TGTGCCAGCAGTTTAGGGGGGCGCGGCTACACCTTC	-	few	TRBV12-3/TRBV12-4	TRBJ1-2
CASSLRWNTEAFF	TGTGCCAGCAGTTTAAGGTGGAACACTGAAGCTTTCTTT	-	many	TRBV12-3/TRBV12-4	TRBJ1-1
CASSLGKTEAFF	TGTGCCAGCAGCCTCGGGAAGACTGAAGCTTTCTTT	-	-	TRBV11-2	TRBJ1-1
CASSQDGMNTEAFF	TGTGCCAGCAGCCAGGACGGCATGAACACTGAAGCTTTCTTT	-	-	TRBV3-1	TRBJ1-1
CASSTGTDHQYF	TGTGCCAGCAGCACCGGGACGGATCACCAGTACTTC	-	-	TRBV7-9	TRBJ2-7
CASSMGPVGIMNTEAFF	TGTGCCAGCAGCATGGGTCCTGTCGGAATCATGAACACTGAAGCTTTCTTT	-	few	TRBV3-1	TRBJ1-1
CASSLSSETNQGRGYTF	TGTGCCAGCAGTTTATCTTCTGAGACCAATCAGGGTAGGGGCTACACCTTC	-	few	TRBV12-3/TRBV12-4	TRBJ1-2
CASSYLAGSYEQYF	TGTGCCAGCAGTTACCTAGCGGGCTCCTACGAGCAGTACTTC	TRBD2	few	TRBV28	TRBJ2-7
CASSDGGGQNTEAFF	TGTGCCAGCAGTGACGGTGGCGGACAGAACACTGAAGCTTTCTTT	-	-	TRBV2	TRBJ1-1
CASSSGDRDQETQYF	TGTGCCAGCAGTTCCGGGGACAGGGACCAAGAGACCCAGTACTTC	TRBD1	-	TRBV6-2/TRBV6-3	TRBJ2-5
CASTEFSWNQPQHF	TGTGCCAGTACTGAATTCTCGTGGAATCAGCCCCAGCATTTT	-	-	TRBV19	TRBJ1-5
CASSLEGKNYGYTF	TGCGCCAGCAGCTTGGAGGGGAAAAACTATGGCTACACCTTC	-	-	TRBV5-1	TRBJ1-2
CASSLRDSQETQYF	TGCGCCAGCAGCCTAAGGGACAGCCAAGAGACCCAGTACTTC	TRBD1	-	TRBV5-1	TRBJ2-5